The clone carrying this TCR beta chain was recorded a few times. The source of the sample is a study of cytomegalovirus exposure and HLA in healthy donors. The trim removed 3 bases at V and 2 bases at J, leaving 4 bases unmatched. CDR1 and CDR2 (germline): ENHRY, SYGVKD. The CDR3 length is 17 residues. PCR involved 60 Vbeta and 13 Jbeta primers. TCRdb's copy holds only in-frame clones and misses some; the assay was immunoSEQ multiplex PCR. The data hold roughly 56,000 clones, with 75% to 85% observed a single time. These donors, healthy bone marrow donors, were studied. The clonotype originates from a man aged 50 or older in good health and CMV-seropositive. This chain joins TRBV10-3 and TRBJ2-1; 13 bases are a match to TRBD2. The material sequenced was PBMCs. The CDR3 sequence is CAISDTGLAGAYNEQFF. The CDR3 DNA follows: TGTGCCATCAGTGATACCGGACTAGCGGGGGCCTACAATGAGCAGTTCTTC.